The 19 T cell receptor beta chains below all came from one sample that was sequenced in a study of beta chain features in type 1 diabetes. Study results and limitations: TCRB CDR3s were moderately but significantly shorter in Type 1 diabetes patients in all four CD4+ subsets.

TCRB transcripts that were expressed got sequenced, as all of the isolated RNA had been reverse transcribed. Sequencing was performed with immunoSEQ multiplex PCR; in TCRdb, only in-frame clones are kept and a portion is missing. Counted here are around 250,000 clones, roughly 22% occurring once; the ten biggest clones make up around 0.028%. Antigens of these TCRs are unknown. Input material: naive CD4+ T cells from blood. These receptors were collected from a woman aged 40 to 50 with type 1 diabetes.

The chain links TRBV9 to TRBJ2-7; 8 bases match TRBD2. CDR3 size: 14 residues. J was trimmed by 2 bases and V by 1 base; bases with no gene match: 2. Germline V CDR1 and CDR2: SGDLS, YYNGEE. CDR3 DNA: TGTGCCAGCAGCGTAACTAGCGGACCCTACGAGCAGTACTTC. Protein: CASSVTSGPYEQYF.

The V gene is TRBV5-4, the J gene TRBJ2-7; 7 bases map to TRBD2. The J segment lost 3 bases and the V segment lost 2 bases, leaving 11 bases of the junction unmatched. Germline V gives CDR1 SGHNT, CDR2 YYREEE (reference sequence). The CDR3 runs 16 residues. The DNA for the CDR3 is TGTGCCAGCAGCTTCCTAGAGGAGCGGGAAAGCTACGAGCAGTACTTC. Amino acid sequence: CASSFLEERESYEQYF. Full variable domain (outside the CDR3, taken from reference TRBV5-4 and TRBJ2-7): ETGVTQSPTHLIKTRGQQVTLRCSSQSGHNTVSWYQQALGQGPQFIFQYYREEENGRGNFPPRFSGLQFPNYSSELNVNALELDDSALYLCASSFLEERESYEQYFGPGTRLTVT.

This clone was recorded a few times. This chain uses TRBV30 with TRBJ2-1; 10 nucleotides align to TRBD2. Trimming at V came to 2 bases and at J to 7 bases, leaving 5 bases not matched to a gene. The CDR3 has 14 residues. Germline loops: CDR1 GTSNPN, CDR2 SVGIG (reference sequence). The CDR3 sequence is CAWSLLAGANEQFF. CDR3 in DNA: TGTGCCTGGAGTCTCCTAGCGGGAGCGAATGAGCAGTTCTTC.

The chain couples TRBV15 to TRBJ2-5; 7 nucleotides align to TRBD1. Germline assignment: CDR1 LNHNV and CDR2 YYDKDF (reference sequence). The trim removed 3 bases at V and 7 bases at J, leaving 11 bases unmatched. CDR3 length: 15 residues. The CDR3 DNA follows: TGTGCCACCAGCAGGGAGACAGGGATTTTGGGGACCCAGTACTTC. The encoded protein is CATSRETGILGTQYF.

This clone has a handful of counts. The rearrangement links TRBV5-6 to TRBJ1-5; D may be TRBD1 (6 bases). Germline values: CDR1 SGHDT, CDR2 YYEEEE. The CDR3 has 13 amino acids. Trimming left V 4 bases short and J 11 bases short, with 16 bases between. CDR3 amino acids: CASSPQGSRAQHF. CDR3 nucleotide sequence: TGTGCCAGCAGCCCCCAGGGGAGTAGGGCCCAGCATTTT.

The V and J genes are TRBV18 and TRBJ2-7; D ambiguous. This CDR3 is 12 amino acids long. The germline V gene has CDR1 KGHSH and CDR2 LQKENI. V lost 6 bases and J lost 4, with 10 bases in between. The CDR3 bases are TGTGCCAGCTCGAGTGAGGTTTACGAGCAGTACTTC. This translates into CASSSEVYEQYF.

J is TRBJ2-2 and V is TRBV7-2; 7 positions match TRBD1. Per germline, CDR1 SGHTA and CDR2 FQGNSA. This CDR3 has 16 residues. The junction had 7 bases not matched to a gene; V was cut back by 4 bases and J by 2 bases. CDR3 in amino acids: CASSSTGFSNTGELFF. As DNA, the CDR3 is TGTGCCAGCAGCTCGACAGGGTTTAGTAACACCGGGGAGCTGTTTTTT.

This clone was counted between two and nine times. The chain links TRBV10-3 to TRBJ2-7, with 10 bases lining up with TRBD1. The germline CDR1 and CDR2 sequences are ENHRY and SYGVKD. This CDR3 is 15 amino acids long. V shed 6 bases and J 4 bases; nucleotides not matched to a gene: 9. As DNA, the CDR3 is TGTGCCATCAGCTCCCGGGACAGGGGAGGATACGAGCAGTACTTC. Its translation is CAISSRDRGGYEQYF.

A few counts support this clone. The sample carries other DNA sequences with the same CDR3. The CDR3 DNA sequence: TGTGCCAGCAGCTTAGGACAGGTGAACACTGAAGCTTTCTTT. It codes for CASSLGQVNTEAFF. The rearrangement links TRBV7-9 to TRBJ1-1; tentative D call: TRBD1 (6 bases). Looked up from germline, CDR1 is SEHNR and CDR2 is FQNEAQ (reference sequence). Trimming left V 1 base short and J 0 bases short, with 6 bases between. This CDR3 comprises 14 residues.

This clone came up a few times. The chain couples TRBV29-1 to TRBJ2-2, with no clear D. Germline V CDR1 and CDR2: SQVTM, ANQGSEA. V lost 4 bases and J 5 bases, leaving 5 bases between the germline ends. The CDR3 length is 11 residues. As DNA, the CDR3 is TGCAGCGTTGCTCGTACCGGGGAGCTGTTTTTT. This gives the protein CSVARTGELFF.

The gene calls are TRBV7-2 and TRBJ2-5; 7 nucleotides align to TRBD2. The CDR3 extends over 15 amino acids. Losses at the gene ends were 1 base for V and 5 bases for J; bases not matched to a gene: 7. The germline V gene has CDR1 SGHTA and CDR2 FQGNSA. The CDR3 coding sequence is TGTGCCAGCAGCTTAGTGGCGGGAGTATGGGAGACCCAGTACTTC. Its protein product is CASSLVAGVWETQYF. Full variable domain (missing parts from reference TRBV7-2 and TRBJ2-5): GAGVSQSPSNKVTEKGKDVELRCDPISGHTALYWYRQSLGQGLEFLIYFQGNSAPDKSGLPSDRFSAERTGGSVSTLTIQRTQQEDSAVYLCASSLVAGVWETQYFGPGTRLLVL.

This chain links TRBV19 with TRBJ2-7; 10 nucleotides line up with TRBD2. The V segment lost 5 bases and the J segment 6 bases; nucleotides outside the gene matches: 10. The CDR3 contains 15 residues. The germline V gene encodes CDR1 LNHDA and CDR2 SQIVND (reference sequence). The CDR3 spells CASSPFSGRPSEQYF. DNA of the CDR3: TGTGCCAGTAGTCCGTTTAGCGGGAGGCCGAGCGAGCAGTACTTC.

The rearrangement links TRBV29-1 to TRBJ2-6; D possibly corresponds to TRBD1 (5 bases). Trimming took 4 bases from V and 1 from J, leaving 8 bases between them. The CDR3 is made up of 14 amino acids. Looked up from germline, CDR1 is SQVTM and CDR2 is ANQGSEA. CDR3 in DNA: TGCAGCGTTGCCCCAGGGTCTGGGGCCAACGTCCTGACTTTC. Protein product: CSVAPGSGANVLTF.

CDR3 protein: CASSVSLNQETQYF. DNA for the CDR3: TGTGCCAGCAGCGTTAGTCTAAACCAAGAGACCCAGTACTTC. This chain connects TRBV9 to TRBJ2-5; no clear D gene. CDR1 and CDR2 from the germline V gene are SGDLS and YYNGEE. The V gene lost 2 bases and the J gene lost 0 bases, with 8 bases spanning the gap. The CDR3 has 14 residues.

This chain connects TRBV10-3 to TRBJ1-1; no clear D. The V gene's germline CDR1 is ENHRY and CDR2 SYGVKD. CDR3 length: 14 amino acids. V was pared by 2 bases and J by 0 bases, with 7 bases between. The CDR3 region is CAISEGRLNTEAFF. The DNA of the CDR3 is TGTGCCATCAGTGAGGGGAGGTTGAACACTGAAGCTTTCTTT.

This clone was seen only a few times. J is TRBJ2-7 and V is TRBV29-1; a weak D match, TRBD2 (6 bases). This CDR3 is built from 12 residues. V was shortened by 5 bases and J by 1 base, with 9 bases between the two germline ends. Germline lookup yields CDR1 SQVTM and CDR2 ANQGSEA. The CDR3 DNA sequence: TGCAGCGTTCTAGCGATTTCCTACGAGCAGTACTTC. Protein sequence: CSVLAISYEQYF.

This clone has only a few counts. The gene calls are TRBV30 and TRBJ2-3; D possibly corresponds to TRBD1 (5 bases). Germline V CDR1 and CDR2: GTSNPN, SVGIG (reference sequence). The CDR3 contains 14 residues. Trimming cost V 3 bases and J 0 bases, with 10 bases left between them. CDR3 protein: CAWRWGPSTDTQYF. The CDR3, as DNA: TGTGCCTGGAGATGGGGCCCTAGCACAGATACGCAGTATTTT.

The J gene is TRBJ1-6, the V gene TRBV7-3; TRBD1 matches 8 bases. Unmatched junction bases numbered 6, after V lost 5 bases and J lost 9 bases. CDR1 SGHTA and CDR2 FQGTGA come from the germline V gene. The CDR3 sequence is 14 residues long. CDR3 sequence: CASSATGESSPLHF. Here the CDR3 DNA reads TGTGCCAGCAGCGCGACAGGGGAAAGTTCACCCCTCCACTTT.

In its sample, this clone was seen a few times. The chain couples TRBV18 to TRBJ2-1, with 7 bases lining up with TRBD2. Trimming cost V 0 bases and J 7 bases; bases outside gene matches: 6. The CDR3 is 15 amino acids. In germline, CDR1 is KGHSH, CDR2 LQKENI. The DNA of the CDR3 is TGTGCCAGCTCACCACCGAGGGAGGGCAAGAATGAGCAGTTCTTC. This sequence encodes CASSPPREGKNEQFF.